This T cell receptor beta chain was identified during a study of OX40 agonist ivuxolimab in advanced cancers. This CDR3 comprises 15 residues. Germline V gives CDR1 SNHLY, CDR2 FYNNEI. The ends were cut back, 5 bases at V and 0 bases at J, with 11 bases in the middle. TCRdb keeps only in-frame clones here, not all; method: immunoSEQ multiplex PCR. The sample comprises more than 45,000 clones, about 88% of which are singletons, and approximately 2% rests with the top ten. The TCR was taken from an adult with an advanced solid tumor such as melanoma, head and neck, liver or kidney cancer. The chain joins TRBV2 to TRBJ1-3; no definite D call. Material: CD4+ or CD8+ T cells sorted from blood, obtained in a trial of the OX40 agonist ivuxolimab. CDR3 bases: TGTGCCAGCAGTTTAAGCAGGAGCTCTGGAAACACCATATATTTT. Protein sequence: CASSLSRSSGNTIYF.